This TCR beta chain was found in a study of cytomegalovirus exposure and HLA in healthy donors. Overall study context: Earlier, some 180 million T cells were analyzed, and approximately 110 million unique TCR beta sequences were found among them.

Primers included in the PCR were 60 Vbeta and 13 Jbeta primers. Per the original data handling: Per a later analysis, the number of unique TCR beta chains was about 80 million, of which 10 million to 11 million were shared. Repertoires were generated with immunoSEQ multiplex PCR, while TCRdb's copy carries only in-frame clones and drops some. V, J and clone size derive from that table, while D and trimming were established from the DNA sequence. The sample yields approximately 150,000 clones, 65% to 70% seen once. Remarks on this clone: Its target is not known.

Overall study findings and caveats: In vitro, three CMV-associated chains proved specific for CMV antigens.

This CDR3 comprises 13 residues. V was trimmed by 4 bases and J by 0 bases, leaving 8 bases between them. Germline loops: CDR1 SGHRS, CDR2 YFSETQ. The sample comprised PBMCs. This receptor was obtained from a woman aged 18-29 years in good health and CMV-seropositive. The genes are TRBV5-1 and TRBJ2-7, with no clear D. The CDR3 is CASSGESSYEQYF. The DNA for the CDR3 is TGCGCCAGCAGCGGAGAAAGCTCCTACGAGCAGTACTTC.